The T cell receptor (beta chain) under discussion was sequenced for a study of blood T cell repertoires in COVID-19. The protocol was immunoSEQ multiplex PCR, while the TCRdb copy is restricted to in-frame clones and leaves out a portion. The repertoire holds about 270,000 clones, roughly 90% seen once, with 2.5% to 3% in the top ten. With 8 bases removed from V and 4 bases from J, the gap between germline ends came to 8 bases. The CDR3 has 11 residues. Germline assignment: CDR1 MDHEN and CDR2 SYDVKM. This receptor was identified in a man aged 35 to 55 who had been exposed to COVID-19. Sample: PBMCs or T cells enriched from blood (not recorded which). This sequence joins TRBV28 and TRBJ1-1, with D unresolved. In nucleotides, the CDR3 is TGTGCCAGCTCCGAGGGCACTGAAGCTTTCTTT. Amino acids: CASSEGTEAFF.